One T cell receptor beta chain is described in this entry. The data were obtained in a study of control samples from healthy donors and cancer patients. Sequencing used immunoSEQ multiplex PCR; TCRdb keeps in-frame clones, though not all of them. The sample shows some 130,000 clones, 92% of them seen only once. V shed 4 bases, J shed 8 bases, and the junction held 14 bases outside the gene matches. In germline, CDR1 is SGHRS, CDR2 YFSETQ. The CDR3 length is 16 residues. The source is a woman between 45 and 65 years old in good health. The sequencing input was blood. The chain combines TRBV5-1 with TRBJ2-4; 8 bases match TRBD2. DNA of the CDR3: TGCGCCAGCAGCCCGGCTTTTAGCGGGATGGGGGACATTCAGTACTTC. Residues: CASSPAFSGMGDIQYF.